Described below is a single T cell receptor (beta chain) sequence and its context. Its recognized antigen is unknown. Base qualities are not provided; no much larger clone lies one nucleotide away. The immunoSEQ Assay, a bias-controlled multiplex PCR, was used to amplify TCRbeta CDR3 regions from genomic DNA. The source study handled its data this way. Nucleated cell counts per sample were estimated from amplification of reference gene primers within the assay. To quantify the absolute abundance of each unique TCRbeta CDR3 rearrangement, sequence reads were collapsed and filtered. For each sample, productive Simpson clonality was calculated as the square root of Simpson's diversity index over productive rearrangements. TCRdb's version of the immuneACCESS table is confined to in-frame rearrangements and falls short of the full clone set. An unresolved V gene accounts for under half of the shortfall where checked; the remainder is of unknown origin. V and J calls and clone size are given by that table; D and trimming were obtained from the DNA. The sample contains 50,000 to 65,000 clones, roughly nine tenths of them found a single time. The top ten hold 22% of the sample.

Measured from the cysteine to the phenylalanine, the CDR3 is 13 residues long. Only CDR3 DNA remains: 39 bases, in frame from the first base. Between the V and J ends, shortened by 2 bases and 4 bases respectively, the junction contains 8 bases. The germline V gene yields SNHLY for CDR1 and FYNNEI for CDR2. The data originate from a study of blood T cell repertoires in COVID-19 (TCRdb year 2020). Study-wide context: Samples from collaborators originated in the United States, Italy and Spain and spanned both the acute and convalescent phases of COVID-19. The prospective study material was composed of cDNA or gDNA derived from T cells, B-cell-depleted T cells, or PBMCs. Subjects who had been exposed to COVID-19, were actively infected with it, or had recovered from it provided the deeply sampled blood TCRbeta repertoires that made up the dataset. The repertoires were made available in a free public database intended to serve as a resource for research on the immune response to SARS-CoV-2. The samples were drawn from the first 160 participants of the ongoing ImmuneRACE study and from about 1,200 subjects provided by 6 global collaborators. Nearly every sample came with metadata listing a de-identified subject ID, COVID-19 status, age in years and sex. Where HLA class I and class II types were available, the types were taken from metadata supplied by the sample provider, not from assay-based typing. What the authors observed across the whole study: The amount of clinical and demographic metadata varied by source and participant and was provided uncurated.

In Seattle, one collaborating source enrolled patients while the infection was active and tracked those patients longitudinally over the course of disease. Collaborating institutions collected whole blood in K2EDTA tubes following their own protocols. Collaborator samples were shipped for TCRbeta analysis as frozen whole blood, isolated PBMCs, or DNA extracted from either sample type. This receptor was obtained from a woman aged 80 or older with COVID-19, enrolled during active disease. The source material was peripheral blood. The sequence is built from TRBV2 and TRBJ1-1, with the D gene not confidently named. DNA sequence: TGTGCCAGCAGTGAATTGGGGAGCACTGAAGCTTTCTTT. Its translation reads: CASSELGSTEAFF.